A single sample gave rise to the 4 T cell receptor beta chains below, sequenced in a study of Ad26.COV2.S vaccination and SARS-CoV-2 variants. Treatment reported: roughly 19 received Ad26.COV2.S at low or high dose, single or two shots; about five received placebo; per-sample allocation not given. After the first vaccine or placebo injection, samples were drawn on day 63. Sequencing used immunoSEQ multiplex PCR; TCRdb keeps in-frame clones, though not all of them. The sample records approximately 410,000 clones, 92% being singletons. The sample was peripheral blood, taken in a trial of Ad26.COV2.S vaccine versus placebo. These receptors all stem from a person aged 18-60 years who received the Ad26.COV2.S COVID-19 vaccine or a placebo.

This chain uses TRBV7-9 with TRBJ2-7, with D possibly being TRBD1 (6 bases). Germline CDR1 is SEHNR and CDR2 is FQNEAQ (reference sequence). This CDR3 has 15 amino acids. Trimming left V 5 bases short and J 0 bases short, with 14 bases between. The CDR3 reads CASSKGQTSSYEQYF. CDR3 DNA sequence: TGTGCCAGCAGCAAAGGACAGACAAGCTCCTACGAGCAGTACTTC.

The chain is built from TRBV4-3 and TRBJ2-7; 8 bases are shared with TRBD2. J gave up 7 bases and V 1 base, and 9 bases lay outside the gene matches. Germline values: CDR1 LGHNA, CDR2 YSLEER. The CDR3 consists of 15 residues. The CDR3 DNA reads TGCGCCAGCAGCCAAGGACTAGCGAGCAGTGTGGAGCAGTACTTC. Protein product: CASSQGLASSVEQYF.

This clone appeared once. V gene TRBV11-3 combines with J gene TRBJ2-2; no definite D call. The CDR3 is 15 amino acids. Germline V gene lookup returns CDR1 SGHNT and CDR2 YENEEA. The germline V and J ends were trimmed by 2 bases and 4 bases, with 11 bases remaining between them. For the CDR3, the DNA is TGTGCCAGCAGCTTACAGCAGGCAGGCACCGGGGAGCTGTTTTTT. Amino acid sequence: CASSLQQAGTGELFF.

The V gene is TRBV13, the J gene TRBJ1-6, with a possible D match to TRBD1 (5 bases). Germline V CDR1 and CDR2: PRHDT, FYEKMQ (reference sequence). This CDR3 contains 14 residues. The V and J ends lost 5 bases and 10 bases respectively, with 15 bases between them. This CDR3 reads CASSAGGVKSPLHF. CDR3 sequence (DNA): TGTGCCAGCAGCGCAGGAGGGGTGAAATCACCCCTCCACTTT.